This T cell receptor (beta chain) was identified in a study of blood T cell repertoires in COVID-19. Sequenced by immunoSEQ multiplex PCR; TCRdb stores in-frame clones only, minus some. Among about 150,000 clones, roughly nine tenths were seen once, and the ten largest hold about 4.2%. This CDR3 is built from 15 residues. The germline V gene encodes CDR1 SGDLS and CDR2 YYNGEE. Germline trimming cut 4 bases from V and 8 bases from J; bases unmatched to any gene: 10. The sequenced sample was peripheral blood. The sequence was collected from a woman aged 55-69 years with active or convalescent COVID-19. V usage is TRBV9 and J usage is TRBJ1-4, with 8 bases lining up with TRBD1. CDR3: CASSPRTGTGEKLFF. CDR3 coding DNA: TGTGCCAGCAGCCCCCGGACAGGGACGGGCGAAAAACTGTTTTTT.